Listed below are T cell receptor beta chains from one sample, sequenced in a study of blood T cell repertoires in COVID-19. TCRdb's table, derived via immunoSEQ multiplex PCR, lists solely in-frame clones and lacks some. Found here are under 250,000 clones, roughly 80% of them singletons; the top ten hold around 8.9%. The specimen was peripheral blood. All receptors come from a man at least 80 years old with acute or convalescent COVID-19. CDR3s include the opening cysteine and the closing phenylalanine or tryptophan. Each record gives: CDR3 protein, CDR3 DNA, V gene, J gene, D gene, clone size. D genes are given only for firm matches. The size of a clone is reported for some rows only, either as once, few or many, or as a class for expanded clones.

cdr3_aa: CATSDRTGMGTGELFF
cdr3_nt: TGTGCCACCAGTGACCGGACAGGGATGGGCACCGGGGAGCTGTTTTTT
v_call: TRBV24-1
j_call: TRBJ2-2
d_call: TRBD1
clone_size: NA

cdr3_aa: CASTNPTGAYEQYF
cdr3_nt: TGTGCCAGTACCAACCCGACAGGGGCATACGAGCAGTACTTC
v_call: TRBV19
j_call: TRBJ2-7
d_call: TRBD1
clone_size: NA

cdr3_aa: CASSFHASGHLSYGYTF
cdr3_nt: TGTGCCAGCAGTTTTCACGCCTCCGGACACCTTTCCTATGGCTACACCTTC
v_call: TRBV28
j_call: TRBJ1-2
d_call: NA
clone_size: NA

cdr3_aa: CASKRTGGTDTQYF
cdr3_nt: TGTGCCAGTAAAAGGACAGGGGGCACAGATACGCAGTATTTT
v_call: TRBV19
j_call: TRBJ2-3
d_call: TRBD1
clone_size: NA

cdr3_aa: CASSGVTSGRGEQYF
cdr3_nt: TGTGCCAGCAGCGGAGTTACTAGCGGGAGAGGCGAGCAGTACTTC
v_call: TRBV5-4
j_call: TRBJ2-7
d_call: TRBD2
clone_size: NA

cdr3_aa: CSATGGTGPYEQYF
cdr3_nt: TGCAGCGCTACAGGGGGGACAGGGCCCTACGAGCAGTACTTC
v_call: TRBV29-1
j_call: TRBJ2-7
d_call: TRBD1
clone_size: NA

cdr3_aa: CASSHRTSGGRIYGELFF
cdr3_nt: TGTGCCAGCAGTCACCGGACTAGCGGGGGGCGTATCTACGGGGAGCTGTTTTTT
v_call: TRBV6-2/TRBV6-3
j_call: TRBJ2-2
d_call: TRBD2
clone_size: NA

cdr3_aa: CASSLEGGGNSPLHF
cdr3_nt: TGTGCCAGCAGCTTAGAAGGGGGCGGTAATTCACCCCTCCACTTT
v_call: TRBV11-2
j_call: TRBJ1-6
d_call: TRBD1
clone_size: NA

cdr3_aa: CASSLGTGTNEKLFF
cdr3_nt: TGTGCCAGCAGTTTAGGGACAGGGACTAATGAAAAACTGTTTTTT
v_call: TRBV28
j_call: TRBJ1-4
d_call: TRBD1
clone_size: NA

cdr3_aa: CASSSGETQYF
cdr3_nt: TGTGCCAGCAGCTCGGGAGAGACCCAGTACTTC
v_call: TRBV2
j_call: TRBJ2-5
d_call: NA
clone_size: NA

cdr3_aa: CASSWPRGGVGDTQYF
cdr3_nt: TGCGCCAGCAGCTGGCCTCGGGGGGGCGTTGGAGATACGCAGTATTTT
v_call: TRBV5-1
j_call: TRBJ2-3
d_call: TRBD2
clone_size: NA

cdr3_aa: CASSRGGVKWQGGFYEQYF
cdr3_nt: TGTGCCAGCAGTAGAGGGGGGGTAAAGTGGCAGGGAGGTTTCTACGAGCAGTACTTC
v_call: TRBV27
j_call: TRBJ2-7
d_call: NA
clone_size: NA

cdr3_aa: CAISVISGSSYNEQFF
cdr3_nt: TGTGCCATCAGCGTTATTAGCGGGAGCTCCTACAATGAGCAGTTCTTC
v_call: TRBV10-3
j_call: TRBJ2-1
d_call: TRBD2
clone_size: NA

cdr3_aa: CASRRGLAGADTQYF
cdr3_nt: TGTGCCAGCAGGAGGGGACTAGCGGGCGCAGATACGCAGTATTTT
v_call: TRBV3-1/TRBV3-2
j_call: TRBJ2-3
d_call: TRBD2
clone_size: NA

cdr3_aa: CASSTGTGGIEAFF
cdr3_nt: TGCGCCAGCAGTACCGGGACAGGGGGAATAGAAGCTTTCTTT
v_call: TRBV5-1
j_call: TRBJ1-1
d_call: TRBD1
clone_size: NA

cdr3_aa: CASSSLAGGPEGTQYF
cdr3_nt: TGTGCCAGCAGCTCTTTAGCGGGAGGGCCCGAGGGCACGCAGTATTTT
v_call: TRBV7-3
j_call: TRBJ2-3
d_call: TRBD2
clone_size: NA

cdr3_aa: CASRGGVVRSPLHF
cdr3_nt: TGTGCCAGCAGGGGAGGTGTAGTGCGTTCACCCCTCCACTTT
v_call: TRBV28
j_call: TRBJ1-6
d_call: NA
clone_size: NA

cdr3_aa: CASSPWGPQGSLAFF
cdr3_nt: TGTGCCAGCAGCCCCTGGGGGCCACAGGGGTCTCTAGCTTTCTTT
v_call: TRBV28
j_call: TRBJ1-1
d_call: TRBD1
clone_size: NA

cdr3_aa: CASSPGGSDYGYTF
cdr3_nt: TGCGCCAGCAGCCCGGGGGGGTCGGACTATGGCTACACCTTC
v_call: TRBV5-1
j_call: TRBJ1-2
d_call: NA
clone_size: NA

cdr3_aa: CASSLMGGLDTGELFF
cdr3_nt: TGTGCCAGCAGCTTAATGGGGGGACTAGACACCGGGGAGCTGTTTTTT
v_call: TRBV7-2
j_call: TRBJ2-2
d_call: TRBD2
clone_size: NA

cdr3_aa: CASSKGQVYTEAFF
cdr3_nt: TGTGCCAGTAGTAAGGGACAGGTATACACTGAAGCTTTCTTT
v_call: TRBV19
j_call: TRBJ1-1
d_call: TRBD1
clone_size: NA

cdr3_aa: CASSPRSEGAVNYGYTF
cdr3_nt: TGTGCCAGTAGCCCGCGGTCGGAGGGGGCAGTTAACTATGGCTACACCTTC
v_call: TRBV19
j_call: TRBJ1-2
d_call: TRBD1
clone_size: few

cdr3_aa: CASSPDRDGYTF
cdr3_nt: TGCGCCAGCAGCCCAGACAGGGATGGCTACACCTTC
v_call: TRBV5-1
j_call: TRBJ1-2
d_call: TRBD1
clone_size: NA

cdr3_aa: CASSPHPRDRGRLIYEQYF
cdr3_nt: TGTGCCAGTAGTCCTCACCCCCGGGACAGGGGGCGCCTCATTTACGAGCAGTACTTC
v_call: TRBV19
j_call: TRBJ2-7
d_call: TRBD1
clone_size: once

cdr3_aa: CASSPGTGSYEQYF
cdr3_nt: TGTGCCAGCTCACCCGGGACAGGTTCCTACGAGCAGTACTTC
v_call: TRBV18
j_call: TRBJ2-7
d_call: TRBD1
clone_size: few

cdr3_aa: CASSYSFRDRGYYEQYF
cdr3_nt: TGCGCCAGCAGCTATTCCTTCCGGGACAGGGGCTACTACGAGCAGTACTTC
v_call: TRBV5-1
j_call: TRBJ2-7
d_call: TRBD1
clone_size: NA

cdr3_aa: CASSLYLAGGFSYNEQFF
cdr3_nt: TGTGCCAGCAGCTTGTATCTTGCGGGAGGGTTCTCCTACAATGAGCAGTTCTTC
v_call: TRBV5-5
j_call: TRBJ2-1
d_call: TRBD2
clone_size: NA

cdr3_aa: CASSSWTGNDEQYF
cdr3_nt: TGTGCCAGCAGCTCGTGGACAGGGAATGACGAGCAGTACTTC
v_call: TRBV7-9
j_call: TRBJ2-7
d_call: TRBD1
clone_size: NA

cdr3_aa: CASSARGGSGANVLTF
cdr3_nt: TGCGCCAGCAGCGCACGAGGTGGCTCTGGGGCCAACGTCCTGACTTTC
v_call: TRBV4-1
j_call: TRBJ2-6
d_call: NA
clone_size: NA

cdr3_aa: CASSLGGQGVVYGYTF
cdr3_nt: TGTGCCAGCAGTTTAGGGGGACAGGGGGTTGTCTATGGCTACACCTTC
v_call: TRBV28
j_call: TRBJ1-2
d_call: TRBD1
clone_size: NA

cdr3_aa: CATSDSGGMNTEAFF
cdr3_nt: TGTGCCACCAGTGATTCAGGGGGCATGAACACTGAAGCTTTCTTT
v_call: TRBV24-1
j_call: TRBJ1-1
d_call: TRBD1
clone_size: NA

cdr3_aa: CASSESDRGMNTEAFF
cdr3_nt: TGTGCCAGCAGCGAATCAGACAGGGGAATGAACACTGAAGCTTTCTTT
v_call: TRBV11-2
j_call: TRBJ1-1
d_call: TRBD1
clone_size: NA

cdr3_aa: CASSPQGLLNIQYF
cdr3_nt: TGTGCCAGCTCACCTCAGGGGTTATTGAACATTCAGTACTTC
v_call: TRBV18
j_call: TRBJ2-4
d_call: NA
clone_size: NA

cdr3_aa: CSARYLEQFF
cdr3_nt: TGCAGTGCTAGATATCTTGAGCAGTTCTTC
v_call: TRBV20-1
j_call: TRBJ2-1
d_call: NA
clone_size: NA

cdr3_aa: CAWGRGQNTEAFF
cdr3_nt: TGTGCCTGGGGAAGGGGCCAGAACACTGAAGCTTTCTTT
v_call: TRBV30
j_call: TRBJ1-1
d_call: NA
clone_size: few

cdr3_aa: CASSIGRGLRSSGGAFF
cdr3_nt: TGTGCCAGTAGTATAGGCAGGGGGTTACGATCATCCGGCGGAGCTTTCTTT
v_call: TRBV19
j_call: TRBJ1-1
d_call: TRBD1
clone_size: NA